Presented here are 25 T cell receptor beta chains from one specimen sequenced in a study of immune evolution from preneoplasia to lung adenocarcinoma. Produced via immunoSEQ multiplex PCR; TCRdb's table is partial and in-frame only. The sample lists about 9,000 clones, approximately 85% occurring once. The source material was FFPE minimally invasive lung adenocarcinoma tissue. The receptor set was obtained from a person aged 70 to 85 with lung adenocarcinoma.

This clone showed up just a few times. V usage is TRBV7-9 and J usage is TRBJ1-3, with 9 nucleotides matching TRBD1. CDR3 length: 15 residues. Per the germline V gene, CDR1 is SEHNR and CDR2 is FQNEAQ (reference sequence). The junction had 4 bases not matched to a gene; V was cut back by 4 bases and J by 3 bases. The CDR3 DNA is TGTGCCAGCAGCTCCGGACAGGGGCGTGGAAACACCATATATTTT. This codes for CASSSGQGRGNTIYF.

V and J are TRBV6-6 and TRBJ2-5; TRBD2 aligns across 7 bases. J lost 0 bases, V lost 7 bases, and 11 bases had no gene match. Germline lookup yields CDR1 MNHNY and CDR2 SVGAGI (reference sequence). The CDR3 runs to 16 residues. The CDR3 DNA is TGTGCCAGCACCAACGGGGGGTCGGGGAACCAAGAGACCCAGTACTTC. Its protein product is CASTNGGSGNQETQYF.

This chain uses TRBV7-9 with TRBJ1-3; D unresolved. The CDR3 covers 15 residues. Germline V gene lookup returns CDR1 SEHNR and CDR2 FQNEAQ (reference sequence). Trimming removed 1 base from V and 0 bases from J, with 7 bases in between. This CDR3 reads CASSLGVISGNTIYF. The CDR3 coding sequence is TGTGCCAGCAGCTTAGGAGTGATCTCTGGAAACACCATATATTTT.

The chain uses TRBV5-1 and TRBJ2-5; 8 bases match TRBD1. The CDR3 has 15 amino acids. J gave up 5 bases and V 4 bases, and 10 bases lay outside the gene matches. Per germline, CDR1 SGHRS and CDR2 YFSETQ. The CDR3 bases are TGCGCCAGCAGCCCACAAGGACAGGGTATGGAGACCCAGTACTTC. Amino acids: CASSPQGQGMETQYF.

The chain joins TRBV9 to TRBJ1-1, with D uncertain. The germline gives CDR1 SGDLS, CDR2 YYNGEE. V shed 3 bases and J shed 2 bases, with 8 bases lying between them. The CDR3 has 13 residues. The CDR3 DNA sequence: TGTGCCAGCAGCGCCGCATCAAACACTGAAGCTTTCTTT. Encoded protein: CASSAASNTEAFF.

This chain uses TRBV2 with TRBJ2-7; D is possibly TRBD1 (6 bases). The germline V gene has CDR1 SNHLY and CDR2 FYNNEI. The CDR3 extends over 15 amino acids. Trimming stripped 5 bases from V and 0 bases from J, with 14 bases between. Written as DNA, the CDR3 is TGTGCCAGCAGTTCCGGGACACTTTTCTCCTACGAGCAGTACTTC. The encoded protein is CASSSGTLFSYEQYF.

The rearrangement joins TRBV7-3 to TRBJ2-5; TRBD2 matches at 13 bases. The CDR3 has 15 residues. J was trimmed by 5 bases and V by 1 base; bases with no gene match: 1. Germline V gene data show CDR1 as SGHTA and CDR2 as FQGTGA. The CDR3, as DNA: TGTGCCAGCAGCTTAATGGGACTAGCGGGGGAGACCCAGTACTTC. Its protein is CASSLMGLAGETQYF. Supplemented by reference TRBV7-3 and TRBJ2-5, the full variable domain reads GAGVSQTPSNKVTEKGKYVELRCDPISGHTALYWYRQSLGQGPEFLIYFQGTGAADDSGLPNDRFFAVRPEGSVSTLKIQRTERGDSAVYLCASSLMGLAGETQYFGPGTRLLVL.

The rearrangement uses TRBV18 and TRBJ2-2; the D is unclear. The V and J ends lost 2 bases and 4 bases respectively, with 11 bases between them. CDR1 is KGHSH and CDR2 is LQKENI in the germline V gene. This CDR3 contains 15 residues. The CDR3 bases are TGTGCCAGCTCACCAGGCCAGGTCGGCACCGGGGAGCTGTTTTTT. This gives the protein CASSPGQVGTGELFF.

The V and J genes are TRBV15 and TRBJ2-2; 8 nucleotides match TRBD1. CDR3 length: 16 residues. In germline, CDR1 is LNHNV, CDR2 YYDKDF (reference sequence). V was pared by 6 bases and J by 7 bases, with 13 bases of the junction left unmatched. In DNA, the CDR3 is TGTGCCACCAGAAATACACGGACAGGGCATAGCGGGGAGCTGTTTTTT. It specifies CATRNTRTGHSGELFF.

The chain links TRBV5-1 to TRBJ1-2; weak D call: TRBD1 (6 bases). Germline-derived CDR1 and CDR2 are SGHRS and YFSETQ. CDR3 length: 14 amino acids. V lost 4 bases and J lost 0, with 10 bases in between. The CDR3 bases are TGCGCCAGCAGCCCCGGACAGACTAACTATGGCTACACCTTC. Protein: CASSPGQTNYGYTF.

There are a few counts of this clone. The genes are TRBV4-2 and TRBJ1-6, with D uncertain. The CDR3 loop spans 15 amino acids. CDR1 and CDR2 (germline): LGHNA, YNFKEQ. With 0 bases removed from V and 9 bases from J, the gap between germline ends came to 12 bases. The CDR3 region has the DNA TGTGCCAGCAGCCAAGACCAGGACCGACGTTCACCCCTCCACTTT. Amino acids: CASSQDQDRRSPLHF.

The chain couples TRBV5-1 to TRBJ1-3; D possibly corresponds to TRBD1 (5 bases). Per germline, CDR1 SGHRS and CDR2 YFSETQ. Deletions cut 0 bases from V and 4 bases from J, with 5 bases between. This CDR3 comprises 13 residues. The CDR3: CASSLGQGNTIYF. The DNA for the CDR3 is TGCGCCAGCAGCTTGGGACAGGGAAACACCATATATTTT.

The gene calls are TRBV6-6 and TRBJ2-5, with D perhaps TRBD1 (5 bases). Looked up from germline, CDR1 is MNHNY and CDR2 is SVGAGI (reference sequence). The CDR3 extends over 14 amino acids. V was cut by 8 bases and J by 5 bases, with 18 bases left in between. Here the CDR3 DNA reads TGTGCCAGCCTTCGTGGGGCCCACGGGGAGACCCAGTACTTC. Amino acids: CASLRGAHGETQYF.

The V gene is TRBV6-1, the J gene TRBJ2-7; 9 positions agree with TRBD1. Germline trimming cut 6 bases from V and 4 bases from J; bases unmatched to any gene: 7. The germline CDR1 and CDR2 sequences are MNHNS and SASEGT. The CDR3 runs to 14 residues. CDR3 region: CASRSTGGVYEQYF. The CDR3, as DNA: TGTGCCAGCAGATCGACAGGGGGAGTTTACGAGCAGTACTTC.

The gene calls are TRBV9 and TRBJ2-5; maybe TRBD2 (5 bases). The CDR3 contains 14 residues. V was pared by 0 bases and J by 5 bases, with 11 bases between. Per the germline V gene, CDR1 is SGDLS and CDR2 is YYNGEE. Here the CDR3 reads CASSVALAGETQYF. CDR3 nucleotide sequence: TGTGCCAGCAGCGTAGCGCTAGCCGGGGAGACCCAGTACTTC.

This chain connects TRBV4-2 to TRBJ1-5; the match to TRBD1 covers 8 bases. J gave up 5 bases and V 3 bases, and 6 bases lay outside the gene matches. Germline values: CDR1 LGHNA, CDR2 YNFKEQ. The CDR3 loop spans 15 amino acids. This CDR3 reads CASSQSGTGDQPQHF. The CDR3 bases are TGTGCCAGCAGCCAGAGCGGGACAGGCGATCAGCCCCAGCATTTT.

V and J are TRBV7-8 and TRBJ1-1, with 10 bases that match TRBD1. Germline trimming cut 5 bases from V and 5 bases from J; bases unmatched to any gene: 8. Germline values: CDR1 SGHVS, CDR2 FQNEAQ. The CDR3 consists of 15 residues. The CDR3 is CASSGTGTGETEAFF. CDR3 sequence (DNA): TGTGCCAGCAGCGGGACCGGGACAGGGGAAACTGAAGCTTTCTTT.

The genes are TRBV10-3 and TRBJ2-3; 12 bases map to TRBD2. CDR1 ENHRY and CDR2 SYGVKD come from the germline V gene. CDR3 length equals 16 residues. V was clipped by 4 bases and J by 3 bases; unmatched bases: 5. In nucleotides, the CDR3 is TGTGCCATCAGTGCCCCCGGGACTAGCGGGACAGATACGCAGTATTTT. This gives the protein CAISAPGTSGTDTQYF.

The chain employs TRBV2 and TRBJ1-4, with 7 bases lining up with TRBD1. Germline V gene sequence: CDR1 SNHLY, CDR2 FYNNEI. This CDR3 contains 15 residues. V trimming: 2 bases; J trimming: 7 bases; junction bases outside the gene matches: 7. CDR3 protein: CASSESGQGGEKLFF. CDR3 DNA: TGTGCCAGCAGTGAAAGTGGGCAGGGGGGTGAAAAACTGTTTTTT.

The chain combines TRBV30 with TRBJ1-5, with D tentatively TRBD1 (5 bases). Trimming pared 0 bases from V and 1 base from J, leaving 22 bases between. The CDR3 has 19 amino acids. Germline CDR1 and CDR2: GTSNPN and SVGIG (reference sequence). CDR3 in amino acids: CAWSVPAPGTGGSNQPQHF. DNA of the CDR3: TGTGCCTGGAGTGTACCGGCTCCGGGCACAGGCGGCAGCAATCAGCCCCAGCATTTT.

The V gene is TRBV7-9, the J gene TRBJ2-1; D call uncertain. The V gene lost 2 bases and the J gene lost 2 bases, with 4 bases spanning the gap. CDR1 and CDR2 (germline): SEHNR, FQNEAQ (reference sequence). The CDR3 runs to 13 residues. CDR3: CASSLPPYNEQFF. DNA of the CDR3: TGTGCCAGCAGCTTACCACCCTACAATGAGCAGTTCTTC. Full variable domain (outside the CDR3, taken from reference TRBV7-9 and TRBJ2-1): DTGVSQNPRHKITKRGQNVTFRCDPISEHNRLYWYRQTLGQGPEFLTYFQNEAQLEKSRLLSDRFSAERPKGSFSTLEIQRTEQGDSAMYLCASSLPPYNEQFFGPGTRLTVL.

The CDR3 DNA sequence: TGTGCCAGTGGAAAAGGGGGCTCAGATACGCAGTATTTT. Translated, it gives CASGKGGSDTQYF. The chain uses TRBV19 and TRBJ2-3; 7 positions match TRBD1. CDR3 size: 13 residues. CDR1 is LNHDA and CDR2 is SQIVND in the germline V gene (reference sequence). With V trimmed by 8 bases and J by 4 bases, 6 bases remained unmatched.

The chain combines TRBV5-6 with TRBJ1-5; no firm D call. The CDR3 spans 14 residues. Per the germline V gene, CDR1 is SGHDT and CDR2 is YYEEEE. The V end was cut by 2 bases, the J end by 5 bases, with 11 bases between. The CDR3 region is CASSLLREHQPQHF. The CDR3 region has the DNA TGTGCCAGCAGCTTATTGCGCGAACATCAGCCCCAGCATTTT. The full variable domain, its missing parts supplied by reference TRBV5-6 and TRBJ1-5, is DAGVTQSPTHLIKTRGQQVTLRCSPKSGHDTVSWYQQALGQGPQFIFQYYEEEERQRGNFPDRFSGHQFPNYSSELNVNALLLGDSALYLCASSLLREHQPQHFGDGTRLSIL.

The CDR3 DNA reads as TGTGCCAGCAGCCGGACTAGCGGGGAGGCGCAGTATTTT. Protein: CASSRTSGEAQYF. V gene TRBV5-4 combines with J gene TRBJ2-3; TRBD2 matches at 12 bases. Germline V lookup: CDR1 SGHNT, CDR2 YYREEE (reference sequence). V was pared by 4 bases and J by 10 bases, with 4 bases of the junction left unmatched. This CDR3 region has 13 residues.

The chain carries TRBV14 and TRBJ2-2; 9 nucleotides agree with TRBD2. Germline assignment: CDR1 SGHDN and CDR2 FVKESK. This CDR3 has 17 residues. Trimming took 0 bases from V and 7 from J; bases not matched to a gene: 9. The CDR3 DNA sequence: TGTGCCAGCAGCCAAGATGCTGCGGGGGGGCCTGGCGGGGAGCTGTTTTTT. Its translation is CASSQDAAGGPGGELFF.